The 12 T cell receptor beta chains presented below share a single source sample, sequenced in a study of blood T cell repertoires in COVID-19. This table comes from immunoSEQ multiplex PCR, and its TCRdb copy is limited to in-frame clones, with some not included. The table records under 150,000 clones, 84% of them present only once. Sample: PBMCs or T cells enriched from blood (not recorded which). The source of these receptors is a man aged 50-59 years in a cohort exposed to, infected with or recovered from COVID-19 (not recorded which).

The rearrangement uses TRBV4-3 and TRBJ2-7, with 11 bases that match TRBD1. The CDR3 covers 16 residues. J gave up 3 bases and V 0 bases, and 4 bases lay outside the gene matches. CDR1 and CDR2 (germline): LGHNA, YSLEER. CDR3 sequence reads: CASSQETGTGGYEQYF. In DNA form, the CDR3 reads TGCGCCAGCAGCCAAGAGACTGGGACAGGGGGCTACGAGCAGTACTTC.

The chain links TRBV7-2 to TRBJ1-5; 9 bases agree with TRBD1. Losses at the gene ends were 3 bases for V and 6 bases for J; bases not matched to a gene: 6. Germline CDR1 and CDR2: SGHTA and FQGNSA. This CDR3 contains 15 residues. CDR3 DNA: TGTGCCAGCAGCTTGGAGGACAGGGGAGTTCAGCCCCAGCATTTT. It translates to CASSLEDRGVQPQHF. Supplemented by reference TRBV7-2 and TRBJ1-5, the full variable domain reads GAGVSQSPSNKVTEKGKDVELRCDPISGHTALYWYRQSLGQGLEFLIYFQGNSAPDKSGLPSDRFSAERTGGSVSTLTIQRTQQEDSAVYLCASSLEDRGVQPQHFGDGTRLSIL.

This rearrangement joins TRBV28 to TRBJ2-7; D is perhaps TRBD1 (6 bases). Trimming pared 2 bases from V and 1 base from J, leaving 12 bases between. Germline V gene data show CDR1 as MDHEN and CDR2 as SYDVKM. The CDR3 loop spans 15 amino acids. The CDR3 nucleotides read TGTGCCAGCAGTTTAACAGGGCATAATTCCTACGAGCAGTACTTC. This sequence encodes CASSLTGHNSYEQYF.

This clone was recorded a few times. The rearrangement uses TRBV30 and TRBJ1-2; a possible D gene is TRBD1 (5 bases). Germline V lookup: CDR1 GTSNPN, CDR2 SVGIG (reference sequence). There are 13 residues in the CDR3. Trimming cost V 4 bases and J 0 bases, with 9 bases left between them. CDR3 coding DNA: TGTGCCTGGACCGGGGGGGCTAACTATGGCTACACCTTC. It codes for CAWTGGANYGYTF.

The count of this clone is one. This chain connects TRBV6-2 or TRBV6-3 to TRBJ1-5, with 11 bases matching TRBD1. This CDR3 is built from 15 residues. After removal of 5 bases from V and 3 bases from J, the junction contained 3 bases not matched to a gene. Germline CDR1 is MNHEY and CDR2 is SVGEGT. CDR3: CASSGGQGANQPQHF. Written as DNA, the CDR3 is TGTGCCAGCAGTGGAGGACAGGGGGCCAATCAGCCCCAGCATTTT.

The chain carries TRBV2 and TRBJ1-5; TRBD1 matches 12 bases. V lost 4 bases to trimming and J lost 0 bases; unmatched junction nucleotides: 7. Looked up from germline, CDR1 is SNHLY and CDR2 is FYNNEI. This CDR3 comprises 18 residues. CDR3 amino acids: CASSAGTGGSNSNQPQHF. The CDR3 coding sequence is TGTGCCAGCAGTGCCGGGACAGGGGGCTCCAATAGCAATCAGCCCCAGCATTTT.

The CDR3 sequence: CASMDSVGNTIYF. DNA of the CDR3: TGTGCCAGCATGGACAGCGTTGGAAACACCATATATTTT. This chain joins TRBV6-5 and TRBJ1-3, with a weak D call TRBD1 (6 bases). The CDR3 contains 13 residues. The V gene's germline CDR1 is MNHEY and CDR2 SVGAGI. V gave up 7 bases and J gave up 3 bases, with 10 bases separating them.

V is TRBV6-1 and J is TRBJ2-7, with 8 nucleotides matching TRBD2. There are 15 residues in the CDR3. The germline gives CDR1 MNHNS, CDR2 SASEGT. V dropped 1 base and J dropped 1; count of bases not matched to a gene: 3. As DNA, the CDR3 is TGTGCCAGCAGTGAAGGCACTAGCGGTTCCTACGAGCAGTACTTC. Protein: CASSEGTSGSYEQYF.

The chain carries TRBV10-3 and TRBJ1-5, with unresolved D. Trimming stripped 5 bases from V and 1 base from J, with 9 bases between. Germline V gene data show CDR1 as ENHRY and CDR2 as SYGVKD. This CDR3 has 14 amino acids. The CDR3 DNA sequence: TGTGCCATCAGTAAGACGGAGAGCAATCAGCCCCAGCATTTT. Protein: CAISKTESNQPQHF.

V and J are TRBV3-1 (or the pseudogene TRBV3-2) and TRBJ1-2; TRBD1 is a possible D gene (5 bases). The V gene's germline CDR1 is LGHDT and CDR2 YNNKEL (reference sequence). This CDR3 region has 12 residues. V was trimmed by 4 bases and J by 8 bases, leaving 11 bases between them. The CDR3: CASSPQGVGYTF. As DNA, the CDR3 is TGTGCCAGCAGCCCCCAGGGTGTAGGCTACACCTTC.

The chain carries TRBV30 and TRBJ1-2; tentatively, D is TRBD1 (6 bases). The germline V and J ends were trimmed by 5 bases and 2 bases, with 12 bases remaining between them. Looked up from germline, CDR1 is GTSNPN and CDR2 is SVGIG (reference sequence). This CDR3 comprises 13 residues. CDR3 in amino acids: CAWQGQLNYGYTF. CDR3 sequence (DNA): TGTGCCTGGCAAGGACAGCTGAACTATGGCTACACCTTC.

The chain combines TRBV19 with TRBJ1-1; unclear D gene. Trimming pared 7 bases from V and 0 bases from J, leaving 12 bases between. The germline V gene encodes CDR1 LNHDA and CDR2 SQIVND (reference sequence). The CDR3 is 14 residues long. CDR3 nucleotides: TGTGCCAGTAACGGCAGGCCTTTGAACACTGAAGCTTTCTTT. Its protein is CASNGRPLNTEAFF.